Presented here are 28 T cell receptor beta chains from one specimen sequenced in a study of shared clonotypes between healthy human individuals. The naive CD8 fraction comprised CD45RO-negative cells positively selected for CCR7 and excluded terminally differentiated effector memory CD45RA+ cells. TCRdb's table, derived via immunoSEQ multiplex PCR, lists solely in-frame clones and lacks some. This table holds roughly 590,000 clones, roughly 95% found once. Sequencing used naive CD8+ T cells sorted from blood. The receptors here all came from a woman in her 30s in good health.

The rearrangement links TRBV9 to TRBJ2-2, with D perhaps TRBD1 or TRBD2 (5 bases each). The germline V gene has CDR1 SGDLS and CDR2 YYNGEE. V lost 7 bases to trimming and J lost 6 bases, with 16 bases between them. There are 14 residues in the CDR3. CDR3 bases: TGTGCCAGCGGGGACCAGGGTAACCCCGGGGAGCTGTTTTTT. Amino acid sequence: CASGDQGNPGELFF.

J is TRBJ2-7 and V is TRBV2; TRBD2 matches 10 bases. The CDR3 length is 14 residues. Per the germline V gene, CDR1 is SNHLY and CDR2 is FYNNEI. V was pared by 6 bases and J by 4 bases, with 6 bases of the junction left unmatched. This CDR3 reads CASRQSGRAYEQYF. In DNA form, the CDR3 reads TGTGCCAGCAGACAAAGCGGGAGGGCTTACGAGCAGTACTTC.

The CDR3 region has the DNA TGTGCCAGCTCACTGGAGGCCGGGCCCCTTTACCACGAGCAGTACTTC. This sequence encodes CASSLEAGPLYHEQYF. J is TRBJ2-7 and V is TRBV18; a weak D match, TRBD2 (5 bases). Trimming took off 4 bases at V and 5 bases at J, with 21 bases between the two ends. Germline CDR1 KGHSH, CDR2 LQKENI. The CDR3 runs to 16 residues.

This chain connects TRBV27 to TRBJ2-1; D uncertain. Germline loops: CDR1 MNHEY, CDR2 SMNVEV (reference sequence). V lost 5 bases, J lost 7 bases, and 15 bases lay in between. The CDR3 is 14 amino acids. The chain's CDR3 is CASSPTSDKNEQFF. CDR3 DNA: TGTGCCAGCAGTCCTACGAGTGATAAGAATGAGCAGTTCTTC.

CDR3: CASSYSGTGIIYEQYF. The CDR3, as DNA: TGTGCCAGCAGTTACTCCGGGACAGGGATTATCTACGAGCAGTACTTC. The V gene is TRBV6-5, the J gene TRBJ2-7, with 9 bases lining up with TRBD1. The CDR3 runs to 16 residues. V dropped 0 bases and J dropped 3; count of bases not matched to a gene: 6. The V gene's germline CDR1 is MNHEY and CDR2 SVGAGI.

The rearrangement uses TRBV28 and TRBJ2-7; D gene ambiguous. V lost 8 bases, J lost 3 bases, and 14 bases lay in between. CDR3 length: 13 residues. CDR1 and CDR2 (germline): MDHEN, SYDVKM. CDR3 sequence (DNA): TGTGCCAGCCGCGATTTTCTTTACTACGAGCAGTACTTC. Protein sequence: CASRDFLYYEQYF.

This clone is a singleton in its sample. Other DNA sequences in the sample encode the same CDR3. CDR3 residues: CASSLRGRNTEAFF. CDR3 DNA sequence: TGTGCCAGCAGTCTGAGGGGGCGGAACACTGAAGCTTTCTTT. The chain employs TRBV28 and TRBJ1-1, with 7 bases identical to TRBD1. The CDR3 loop spans 14 amino acids. The V segment lost 5 bases and the J segment 1 base; nucleotides outside the gene matches: 4. Germline V gives CDR1 MDHEN, CDR2 SYDVKM.

Only a few counts were recorded for this clone. The genes are TRBV29-1 and TRBJ1-1; D gene ambiguous. Per the germline V gene, CDR1 is SQVTM and CDR2 is ANQGSEA. The V and J ends lost 4 bases and 5 bases respectively, with 11 bases between them. The CDR3 is 12 residues long. The CDR3 nucleotides are TGCAGCGTTGCGTGGGGTTATACTGAAGCTTTCTTT. It codes for CSVAWGYTEAFF. Based on the CDR3 plus reference TRBV29-1 and TRBJ1-1, the full variable domain is SAVISQKPSRDICQRGTSLTIQCQVDSQVTMMFWYRQQPGQSLTLIATANQGSEATYESGFVIDKFPISRPNLTFSTLTVSNMSPEDSSIYLCSVAWGYTEAFFGQGTRLTVV.

The V and J genes are TRBV7-6 and TRBJ2-1; unclear D gene. CDR3 length: 13 residues. The V end was cut by 0 bases, the J end by 5 bases, with 5 bases between. Germline V gene lookup returns CDR1 SGHVS and CDR2 FNYEAQ. The chain's CDR3 is CASSLAPNNEQFF. The CDR3 DNA sequence: TGTGCCAGCAGCTTAGCGCCTAACAATGAGCAGTTCTTC.

This clone appeared once. V gene TRBV7-9 combines with J gene TRBJ2-5; D is uncertain. The better agreement between TRBJ2-7 and the DNA end casts doubt on the J call. Germline V lookup: CDR1 SEHNR, CDR2 FQNEAQ (reference sequence). The CDR3 sequence is 14 residues long. CDR3 DNA sequence: TGTGCCAGCAGCTTAGCGTATAGCAGTTACGAGCAGTACTTC. Translating it yields CASSLAYSSYEQYF.

The rearrangement links TRBV11-3 to TRBJ2-1; 10 nucleotides align to TRBD1. V shed 4 bases, J shed 5 bases, and the junction held 11 bases outside the gene matches. The CDR3 totals 17 residues. Germline V gives CDR1 SGHNT, CDR2 YENEEA. The CDR3 region has the DNA TGTGCCAGCAGCTGGTCTGTGGGACAGGGGCTCGACAATGAGCAGTTCTTC. It encodes CASSWSVGQGLDNEQFF.

The chain combines TRBV28 with TRBJ2-2; no clear D gene. Germline values: CDR1 MDHEN, CDR2 SYDVKM. V lost 5 bases, J lost 6 bases, and 13 bases lay in between. The CDR3 is made up of 14 amino acids. The CDR3 is CASSPDGYSGELFF. Here the CDR3 DNA reads TGTGCCAGCAGTCCGGACGGTTACTCCGGGGAGCTGTTTTTT.

Turning to this clone: Sequence at one end of the junction differs from germline and may be a read error. The gene calls are TRBV11-2 and TRBJ2-3, with 9 bases aligning to TRBD1. Germline V CDR1 and CDR2: SGHAT, FQNNGV. The CDR3 has 17 amino acids. The CDR3 sequence: CASSVEGQGFSTDTQYF. The DNA of the CDR3 is TGTGCCAGCAGCGTAGAAGGACAGGGGTTTAGCACAGATACGCAGTATTTT. Full variable domain (outside the CDR3, taken from reference TRBV11-2 and TRBJ2-3): EAGVAQSPRYKIIEKRQSVAFWCNPISGHATLYWYQQILGQGPKLLIQFQNNGVVDDSQLPKDRFSAERLKGVDSTLKIQPAKLEDSAVYLCASSVEGQGFSTDTQYFGPGTRLTVL.

The chain joins TRBV15 to TRBJ1-1; D unclear. The CDR3 is made up of 11 amino acids. Trimming cost V 4 bases and J 5 bases, with 5 bases left between them. The V gene's germline CDR1 is LNHNV and CDR2 YYDKDF (reference sequence). CDR3 nucleotides: TGTGCCACCAGCACGGGAACTGAAGCTTTCTTT. Protein sequence: CATSTGTEAFF.

The chain links TRBV7-8 to TRBJ2-5, with D tentatively TRBD2 (6 bases). The end of the DNA aligns better with TRBJ2-7, so the J call may be wrong. The CDR3 is made up of 15 amino acids. Germline V gives CDR1 SGHVS, CDR2 FQNEAQ. The CDR3 nucleotides are TGTGCCAGCAGCTTAGCGGAGGGGAACTCCTACGAGCAGTACTTC. It specifies CASSLAEGNSYEQYF.

The chain uses TRBV5-1 and TRBJ2-7; 10 bases map to TRBD2. This CDR3 contains 17 residues. The germline V gene has CDR1 SGHRS and CDR2 YFSETQ. V shed 3 bases, J shed 7 bases, and the junction held 16 bases outside the gene matches. In DNA form, the CDR3 reads TGCGCCAGCAGCTGGGGGCCACAGGGACTAGCGATGGGTGAGCAGTACTTC. It yields the protein CASSWGPQGLAMGEQYF.

As regards this clone: Distinct nucleotide sequences in the sample also encode this CDR3. The J gene is TRBJ2-7, the V gene TRBV28; TRBD1 agrees at 10 bases. Germline V gene data show CDR1 as MDHEN and CDR2 as SYDVKM. This CDR3 comprises 14 residues. The V segment lost 4 bases and the J segment 4 bases; nucleotides outside the gene matches: 4. CDR3 sequence reads: CASSSGQGGYEQYF. In DNA form, the CDR3 reads TGTGCCAGCAGTTCAGGACAGGGGGGGTACGAGCAGTACTTC.

The V gene is TRBV28, the J gene TRBJ1-4; possible D gene TRBD1, 5 bases. The CDR3 is 11 residues long. With 3 bases removed from V and 14 bases from J, the gap between germline ends came to 10 bases. Germline V CDR1 and CDR2: MDHEN, SYDVKM. The CDR3 DNA is TGTGCCAGCAGTTTTGGACATTGGCTGTTTTTT. It specifies CASSFGHWLFF.

V and J are TRBV27 and TRBJ2-7; 8 nucleotides match TRBD1. CDR1 is MNHEY and CDR2 is SMNVEV in the germline V gene (reference sequence). The CDR3 has 14 residues. The V gene end was trimmed by 2 bases and the J gene end by 4 bases; junction bases not matched to a gene: 4. CDR3 residues: CASSLQGAGYEQYF. The CDR3 coding sequence is TGTGCCAGCAGTTTACAGGGGGCGGGTTACGAGCAGTACTTC.

Many counts were recorded for this clone. Distinct nucleotide sequences in the sample also encode this CDR3. The chain combines TRBV19 with TRBJ1-5, with D perhaps TRBD1 (5 bases). This CDR3 has 14 amino acids. The V gene's germline CDR1 is LNHDA and CDR2 SQIVND (reference sequence). V lost 3 bases, J lost 1 base, and 7 bases lay in between. As DNA, the CDR3 is TGTGCCAGTAGTATCCGGGACAGCAATCAGCCCCAGCATTTT. This sequence encodes CASSIRDSNQPQHF.

This clone was found once. CDR3 nucleotide sequence: TGTGCCAGCAGCCCTGGCGGGGGAGAAGCTTTCTTT. It encodes CASSPGGGEAFF. This chain links TRBV5-4 with TRBJ1-1, with D perhaps TRBD1 (5 bases). CDR1 and CDR2 from the germline V gene are SGHNT and YYREEE (reference sequence). The CDR3 extends over 12 amino acids. Trimming stripped 4 bases from V and 8 bases from J, with 12 bases between.

The chain joins TRBV6-1 to TRBJ2-3; 11 positions agree with TRBD2. This CDR3 region has 17 residues. V dropped 4 bases and J dropped 6; count of bases not matched to a gene: 12. CDR1 and CDR2 (germline): MNHNS, SASEGT. CDR3 protein: CASSGGPLAGGNDTQYF. CDR3 bases: TGTGCCAGCAGTGGGGGACCTCTAGCGGGGGGCAACGATACGCAGTATTTT.

The chain uses TRBV9 and TRBJ2-7; 9 bases match TRBD2. Trimming removed 0 bases from V and 4 bases from J; junction bases left unmatched: 11. CDR1 and CDR2 from the germline V gene are SGDLS and YYNGEE. The CDR3 is made up of 17 amino acids. CDR3 DNA sequence: TGTGCCAGCAGCGTAGGGGGCCTAGCGGGGAGCGAGTACGAGCAGTACTTC. It translates to CASSVGGLAGSEYEQYF. The full variable domain, rest sourced from reference TRBV9 and TRBJ2-7, is DSGVTQTPKHLITATGQRVTLRCSPRSGDLSVYWYQQSLDQGLQFLIQYYNGEERAKGNILERFSAQQFPDLHSELNLSSLELGDSALYFCASSVGGLAGSEYEQYFGPGTRLTVT.

With regard to this clone: Other DNA sequences in the same sample also yield this CDR3. The genes are TRBV19 and TRBJ1-3, with D tentatively TRBD1 (5 bases). In germline, CDR1 is LNHDA, CDR2 SQIVND (reference sequence). The CDR3 consists of 15 residues. Deletions cut 7 bases from V and 1 base from J, with 14 bases between. DNA for the CDR3: TGTGCCAGTATCCGGGGCCCCGGGTCTGGAAACACCATATATTTT. Protein product: CASIRGPGSGNTIYF.

The chain links TRBV27 to TRBJ1-6; D might be TRBD1 (5 bases). V gave up 2 bases and J gave up 4 bases, with 12 bases separating them. The CDR3 loop spans 16 amino acids. CDR1 is MNHEY and CDR2 is SMNVEV in the germline V gene (reference sequence). The CDR3 coding sequence is TGTGCCAGCAGTTTAACGGGGGTTCCATATAATTCACCCCTCCACTTT. Translated, it gives CASSLTGVPYNSPLHF.

V usage is TRBV29-1 and J usage is TRBJ2-5, with D perhaps matching TRBD1 (5 bases). The CDR3 runs to 18 residues. V was trimmed by 5 bases and J by 6 bases, leaving 31 bases between them. From germline, CDR1 is SQVTM and CDR2 ANQGSEA. The CDR3 here is CSVTITSVDSVIAQTQYF. The CDR3 DNA is TGCAGCGTTACAATCACATCTGTAGACAGCGTGATTGCTCAGACCCAGTACTTC.

J is TRBJ2-4 and V is TRBV5-6, with D possibly TRBD1 on 6 matching bases. The CDR3 spans 16 residues. Germline V CDR1 and CDR2: SGHDT, YYEEEE. Trimming cost V 4 bases and J 9 bases, with 23 bases left between them. CDR3 nucleotides: TGTGCCAGCAGCCATCCACAGGGAAACGTCGGGCGCATTCAGTACTTC. It encodes CASSHPQGNVGRIQYF.

This clone has only one observation. J is TRBJ2-5 and V is TRBV27; a weak D match, TRBD1 (5 bases). Germline CDR1 is MNHEY and CDR2 is SMNVEV (reference sequence). V was clipped by 7 bases and J by 4 bases, with 19 bases between them. This CDR3 is 15 amino acids long. This chain's CDR3 is CASMIGQRASETQYF. CDR3 nucleotides: TGTGCCAGCATGATAGGACAAAGAGCGTCAGAGACCCAGTACTTC.